One sample yielded the 7 T cell receptor beta chains listed below, sequenced in a study of response to subunit inactivated influenza vaccine. TCRdb re-called the RT-PCR reads with MiXCR, one entry per CDR3 protein. The data hold about 540,000 distinct CDR3 sequences, with approximately 24% observed a single time. These data were also reused for a study on T cells expressing NK-cell markers. That study adds: A 5'RACE template switching approach incorporating UMIs was used to make TCR beta cDNA.

The material was CD4+ T cells sorted from PBMCs, obtained 11 to 12 days after vaccination. The receptors originated from a man aged 45-60 years who received an inactivated influenza vaccine.

V usage is TRBV24-1 and J usage is TRBJ2-5; D is uncertain. V dropped 2 bases and J dropped 5 bases, with 5 bases sitting between them. The CDR3 has 12 residues. The germline CDR1 and CDR2 sequences are KGHDR and SFDVKD. CDR3 protein: CATSDSLETQYF. CDR3 DNA sequence: TGTGCCACCAGTGATTCCTTGGAGACCCAGTACTTC.

This clonotype was seen a few times. The CDR3 sequence is CSASWTSGYNEQFF. In nucleotides, the CDR3 is TGCAGTGCTAGTTGGACTAGCGGGTACAATGAGCAGTTCTTC. The genes are TRBV20-1 and TRBJ2-1; 11 bases agree with TRBD2. This CDR3 is built from 14 residues. V was pared by 3 bases and J by 4 bases, with 2 bases of the junction left unmatched. The V gene's germline CDR1 is DFQATT and CDR2 SNEGSKA (reference sequence).

The V and J genes are TRBV29-1 and TRBJ2-3, with D possibly TRBD2 on 5 matching bases. CDR1 is SQVTM, CDR2 ANQGSEA, per germline. The CDR3 is 14 amino acids. Trimming pared 0 bases from V and 0 bases from J, leaving 7 bases between. The chain's CDR3 is CSVEEGGSTDTQYF. Here the CDR3 DNA reads TGCAGCGTTGAAGAGGGCGGGAGCACAGATACGCAGTATTTT.

This rearrangement joins TRBV6-5 to TRBJ1-1; D call uncertain. This CDR3 is built from 14 residues. CDR1 and CDR2 from the germline V gene are MNHEY and SVGAGI. V lost 0 bases, J lost 2 bases, and 7 bases lay in between. The CDR3 coding sequence is TGTGCCAGCAGTTACTCGAGACATAACACTGAAGCTTTCTTT. Protein product: CASSYSRHNTEAFF.

This clonotype was recorded a few times. The rearrangement uses TRBV10-3 and TRBJ2-7, with 7 nucleotides matching TRBD2. Germline values: CDR1 ENHRY, CDR2 SYGVKD. The CDR3 sequence is 11 residues long. V was clipped by 10 bases and J by 3 bases; unmatched bases: 3. The CDR3 bases are TGTGCCAGCCGGGACTACTACGAGCAGTACTTC. Residues: CASRDYYEQYF.

The table lists this clonotype with a few counts. V and J are TRBV6-2 or TRBV6-3 and TRBJ2-5; tentative D call: TRBD1 (5 bases). The CDR3 runs to 15 residues. V dropped 1 base and J dropped 1 base, with 10 bases sitting between them. Germline CDR1 and CDR2: MNHEY and SVGEGT. The CDR3 here is CASSYFGQSQETQYF. Here the CDR3 DNA reads TGTGCCAGCAGTTACTTCGGACAATCCCAAGAGACCCAGTACTTC.

The chain combines TRBV5-1 with TRBJ2-6; 7 bases line up with TRBD1. The V segment lost 3 bases and the J segment 0 bases; nucleotides outside the gene matches: 6. The CDR3 extends over 17 amino acids. Germline V gene lookup returns CDR1 SGHRS and CDR2 YFSETQ. The CDR3, as DNA: TGCGCCAGCAGCTCGACGGGACAGAGCTCTGGGGCCAACGTCCTGACTTTC. Its translation is CASSSTGQSSGANVLTF.